This TCR beta chain was sequenced during a study of neurological immune-mediated disorders. The unsorted libraries were produced from 2 million PBMCs held at -80 C. Trimming cost V 3 bases and J 4 bases, with 13 bases left between them. Germline loops: CDR1 SGHTA, CDR2 FQGNSA. The CDR3 consists of 14 residues. General observations from the study: The highest TCR clonal expansion occurred in HTLV-1-associated myelopathy; multiple sclerosis fell below healthy controls.

Each TCR transcript was tagged with a 10-nucleotide random UMI during 5'RACE. TCRdb re-derived calls from the 5' RACE reads in MiXCR, one entry per CDR3 protein. The sample has about 50,000 distinct CDR3 sequences; around 16% are singletons. This clonotype was detected many times. Its antigen is as yet unknown. The sequenced sample was PBMCs. The TCR sequence derives from a man aged 55 to 69 in good health. The chain has TRBV7-2 and TRBJ2-7, with D perhaps TRBD1 or TRBD2 (6 bases each). DNA for the CDR3: TGTGCCAGCAGCTTTGAGAGGGGGGTATACGAGCAGTACTTC. Protein sequence: CASSFERGVYEQYF.